Shown below are 27 T cell receptor beta chains from a single sample sequenced in a study of identical twins. Using its own MiXCR run on the 5' RACE reads, TCRdb lists one record per CDR3 protein. This sample has about 150,000 distinct CDR3 sequences, with under 4.5% found just once. Sequencing input: memory T cells sorted from blood. The receptors here all came from a young man in good health.

In its sample, this clonotype was seen a few times. The V call is TRBV5-6, the J call TRBJ1-1; D unclear. CDR1 and CDR2 from the germline V gene are SGHDT and YYEEEE. The length of the CDR3 is 14 residues. V gave up 0 bases and J gave up 7 bases, with 13 bases separating them. The CDR3 bases are TGTGCCAGCAGCTTGGGTGGGTTCTCGGGTGAAGCTTTCTTT. Translation: CASSLGGFSGEAFF.

This clonotype has ten or more counts. The genes are TRBV7-6 and TRBJ1-3; 9 bases match TRBD1. Trimming at V came to 5 bases and at J to 0 bases, leaving 2 bases not matched to a gene. The germline CDR1 and CDR2 sequences are SGHVS and FNYEAQ. The CDR3 covers 15 residues. The CDR3 sequence: CASSLDRGSGNTIYF. Here the CDR3 DNA reads TGTGCCAGCAGCCTGGACAGGGGCTCTGGAAACACCATATATTTT.

This clonotype has ten or more counts. The chain is built from TRBV5-1 and TRBJ1-1, with 8 nucleotides matching TRBD1. J gave up 4 bases and V 5 bases, and 13 bases lay outside the gene matches. The CDR3 extends over 16 amino acids. Germline V gene sequence: CDR1 SGHRS, CDR2 YFSETQ. This CDR3 is CASSQRQGAWGTEAFF. The DNA for the CDR3 is TGCGCCAGCAGTCAACGCCAGGGGGCTTGGGGCACTGAAGCTTTCTTT. The entire variable domain, with the rest obtained from reference TRBV5-1 and TRBJ1-1, is as follows: KAGVTQTPRYLIKTRGQQVTLSCSPISGHRSVSWYQQTPGQGLQFLFEYFSETQRNKGNFPGRFSGRQFSNSRSEMNVSTLELGDSALYLCASSQRQGAWGTEAFFGQGTRLTVV.

CDR3: CASRSSGRTKNIQYF. The CDR3 DNA follows: TGTGCCAGTAGGTCTAGCGGGAGGACCAAAAACATTCAGTACTTC. The chain uses TRBV19 and TRBJ2-4, with TRBD2 identical over 11 bases. V trimming: 6 bases; J trimming: 2 bases; junction bases outside the gene matches: 3. From germline, CDR1 is LNHDA and CDR2 SQIVND (reference sequence). CDR3 size: 15 residues.

This clonotype was seen many times. The rearrangement uses TRBV18 and TRBJ2-7; 11 nucleotides align to TRBD1. Germline assignment: CDR1 KGHSH and CDR2 LQKENI. V was clipped by 1 base and J by 3 bases; unmatched bases: 2. CDR3 length: 15 residues. DNA of the CDR3: TGTGCCAGCTCACCACGGGACAGGGGGTACTACGAGCAGTACTTC. Encoded protein: CASSPRDRGYYEQYF.

Many counts were recorded for this clonotype. CDR3 region: CASTHRRDRGRKDTEAFF. Here the CDR3 DNA reads TGTGCCAGCACCCATCGACGGGACAGGGGGCGTAAAGACACTGAAGCTTTCTTT. The chain has TRBV11-2 and TRBJ1-1; 12 bases fit TRBD1. Unmatched junction bases numbered 15, after V lost 7 bases and J lost 3 bases. Per germline, CDR1 SGHAT and CDR2 FQNNGV. There are 18 residues in the CDR3.

This clonotype was observed a few times. The chain carries TRBV5-4 and TRBJ2-2, with no clear D. CDR3 length: 14 residues. Germline assignment: CDR1 SGHNT and CDR2 YYREEE (reference sequence). Trimming shortened V by 2 bases and J by 2 bases, and 7 bases separated the two germline ends. CDR3 DNA sequence: TGTGCCAGCAGCTTTGTCTCTAACACCGGGGAGCTGTTTTTT. Translating gives CASSFVSNTGELFF.

This clonotype was counted many times. CDR3 in DNA: TGTGCCAGCAGCTTAGCCGTAGGCTCCTACAATGAGCAGTTCTTC. This translates into CASSLAVGSYNEQFF. The V and J genes are TRBV7-2 and TRBJ2-1; D gene uncertain. Germline-derived CDR1 and CDR2 are SGHTA and FQGNSA. Trimming took off 0 bases at V and 0 bases at J, with 6 bases between the two ends. This CDR3 contains 15 residues.

This clonotype was counted many times. The chain is built from TRBV20-1 and TRBJ2-3, with a tentative D call TRBD2 (5 bases). The V and J ends lost 5 bases and 1 base respectively, with 7 bases between them. CDR1 is DFQATT, CDR2 SNEGSKA, per germline (reference sequence). The CDR3 is made up of 12 amino acids. The CDR3 DNA reads TGCAGTGCTCCGCGGGGCACAGATACGCAGTATTTT. It specifies CSAPRGTDTQYF.

This clonotype was seen repeatedly, ten times or more. CDR3 amino acids: CSARDSPQPQHF. Written as DNA, the CDR3 is TGCAGTGCTAGAGATTCACCTCAGCCCCAGCATTTT. J is TRBJ1-5 and V is TRBV20-1, with no clear D. V was trimmed by 0 bases and J by 6 bases, leaving 6 bases between them. The CDR3 totals 12 residues. CDR1 DFQATT and CDR2 SNEGSKA come from the germline V gene (reference sequence).

Many counts were recorded for this clonotype. The V call is TRBV29-1, the J call TRBJ2-5; 8 bases match TRBD2. Germline CDR1 and CDR2: SQVTM and ANQGSEA. V lost 4 bases to trimming and J lost 4 bases; unmatched junction nucleotides: 2. This CDR3 has 12 residues. CDR3 amino acids: CSVVREGETQYF. The DNA for the CDR3 is TGCAGCGTTGTTCGGGAGGGAGAGACCCAGTACTTC.

This clonotype was counted ten times or more. The chain couples TRBV19 to TRBJ1-5; 8 nucleotides align to TRBD1. The CDR3 contains 18 residues. Germline V gene sequence: CDR1 LNHDA, CDR2 SQIVND (reference sequence). J was trimmed by 4 bases and V by 3 bases; bases with no gene match: 14. The CDR3 region is CASSIPYRTGQGNQPQHF. CDR3 nucleotide sequence: TGTGCCAGTAGTATCCCCTACCGGACAGGGCAAGGAAATCAGCCCCAGCATTTT. Combining the CDR3 with reference TRBV19 and TRBJ1-5 gives the whole variable domain DGGITQSPKYLFRKEGQNVTLSCEQNLNHDAMYWYRQDPGQGLRLIYYSQIVNDFQKGDIAEGYSVSREKKESFPLTVTSAQKNPTAFYLCASSIPYRTGQGNQPQHFGDGTRLSIL.

This clonotype came up many times. The chain uses TRBV15 and TRBJ2-1, with D possibly being TRBD2 (6 bases). Looked up from germline, CDR1 is LNHNV and CDR2 is YYDKDF (reference sequence). V was pared by 3 bases and J by 9 bases, with 15 bases between. This CDR3 spans 14 amino acids. CDR3 DNA: TGTGCCACCAGCAGGCCGTTGGTCGGGAGTGAGCAGTTCTTC. Translation: CATSRPLVGSEQFF.

This clonotype was detected many times. The CDR3 loop reads CASSLGQGGPEAFF. In DNA form, the CDR3 reads TGTGCCAGCAGCCTCGGACAGGGGGGGCCTGAAGCTTTCTTT. The rearrangement links TRBV5-5 to TRBJ1-1; 10 bases align to TRBD1. With 4 bases clipped from V and 6 bases from J, the junction kept 6 bases outside the gene matches. CDR1 and CDR2 (germline): SGHKS, YYEKEE (reference sequence). The CDR3 is made up of 14 amino acids.

This clonotype has a count of ten or more. This sequence joins TRBV7-8 and TRBJ2-2; D is possibly TRBD1 (5 bases). This CDR3 contains 19 residues. Germline values: CDR1 SGHVS, CDR2 FQNEAQ. V lost 5 bases to trimming and J lost 2 bases, with 24 bases between them. The CDR3 nucleotides read TGTGCCAGCAGCCCCACCGCTCTTATTGTGCGGACAAACACCGGGGAGCTGTTTTTT. It translates to CASSPTALIVRTNTGELFF.

This clonotype was recorded many times. J is TRBJ2-1 and V is TRBV7-9; 7 bases line up with TRBD2. J gave up 9 bases and V 5 bases, and 4 bases lay outside the gene matches. Germline V gives CDR1 SEHNR, CDR2 FQNEAQ (reference sequence). The CDR3 covers 12 residues. CDR3 in amino acids: CASSRDYSEQFF. The CDR3 DNA reads TGTGCCAGCAGCAGGGACTACTCTGAGCAGTTCTTC.

This clonotype was counted ten times or more. Mismatch with germline at one junction end may stem from a read error. The chain recombines TRBV6-1 with TRBJ2-2, with D tentatively TRBD2 (7 bases). Per the germline V gene, CDR1 is MNHNS and CDR2 is SASEGT. CDR3 length equals 16 residues. As DNA, the CDR3 is TGTGCCAGCAGTCAAGCTAGCGGAGGGGGGGCCGGGGAGCTGTTTTTT. This gives the protein CASSQASGGGAGELFF.

This clonotype was observed at least ten times. The chain recombines TRBV12-3 or TRBV12-4 with TRBJ1-1; D gene unclear. Trimming cost V 7 bases and J 6 bases, with 12 bases left between them. The CDR3 extends over 12 amino acids. The CDR3 sequence: CASKVAWAEAFF. The CDR3, as DNA: TGTGCCAGCAAGGTGGCGTGGGCTGAAGCTTTCTTT.

This clonotype was counted many times. The chain carries TRBV4-3 and TRBJ2-6; D remains ambiguous. CDR3 length: 18 residues. CDR1 and CDR2 (germline): LGHNA, YSLEER. V gave up 0 bases and J gave up 0 bases, with 12 bases separating them. CDR3 region: CASSQDPLPSSGANVLTF. The CDR3 region has the DNA TGCGCCAGCAGCCAAGATCCTCTCCCCTCCTCTGGGGCCAACGTCCTGACTTTC.

In this sample, this clonotype turned up many times. J is TRBJ1-1 and V is TRBV12-5; weak D call: TRBD1 (5 bases). The length of the CDR3 is 14 residues. Germline V gene sequence: CDR1 LGHNT, CDR2 FRNRAP. Trimming removed 0 bases at V and 4 bases at J, with 9 bases between. The DNA for the CDR3 is TGTGCTAGTGGTTTGGTCGGGGGAGGCACTGAAGCTTTCTTT. This codes for CASGLVGGGTEAFF.

This clonotype was recorded many times. The V gene is TRBV5-1, the J gene TRBJ2-1, with D unresolved. V lost 4 bases and J lost 10, with 12 bases in between. Germline-derived CDR1 and CDR2 are SGHRS and YFSETQ. CDR3 size: 12 residues. CDR3 loop: CASSQDNGEQFF. DNA of the CDR3: TGCGCCAGCAGCCAGGATAACGGAGAGCAGTTCTTC.

Concerning this clonotype: An end of the junction does not agree with germline; a read error may underlie this. The chain is built from TRBV6-1 and TRBJ2-5; a weak D match, TRBD2 (5 bases). This CDR3 has 15 amino acids. In germline, CDR1 is MNHNS, CDR2 SASEGT. The CDR3 region has the DNA TGTGCCAGCAGTGAAGCGGGAGATGTTCAAGAGGCCCAGTACTTC. This sequence encodes CASSEAGDVQEAQYF.

V usage is TRBV12-3 or TRBV12-4 and J usage is TRBJ1-5; D remains unclear. The CDR3 runs to 17 residues. V was trimmed by 1 base and J by 6 bases, leaving 19 bases between them. CDR3 nucleotides: TGTGCCAGCAGTTTAGAAGTTCGGCAGGACTTCGTTCAGCCCCAGCATTTT. Translated, it gives CASSLEVRQDFVQPQHF.

At least ten counts were recorded for this clonotype. The genes are TRBV27 and TRBJ2-3; no firm D call. With 6 bases removed from V and 2 bases from J, the gap between germline ends came to 15 bases. The CDR3 has 15 residues. The germline CDR1 and CDR2 sequences are MNHEY and SMNVEV (reference sequence). The CDR3 reads CASRRPGPTTDTQYF. The DNA for the CDR3 is TGTGCCAGCAGAAGACCCGGACCTACCACAGATACGCAGTATTTT.

This clonotype appeared many times. CDR3 in amino acids: CASSASGISYNEQFF. CDR3 DNA sequence: TGCGCCAGCAGCGCGAGCGGGATCTCCTACAATGAGCAGTTCTTC. The gene calls are TRBV5-1 and TRBJ2-1; 7 bases agree with TRBD2. V shed 4 bases, J shed 0 bases, and the junction held 4 bases outside the gene matches. This CDR3 contains 15 residues. Germline lookup yields CDR1 SGHRS and CDR2 YFSETQ.

Many counts were recorded for this clonotype. The V and J genes are TRBV6-1 and TRBJ2-2; maybe TRBD2 (6 bases). Trimming took 7 bases from V and 0 from J, leaving 9 bases between them. The CDR3 length is 14 residues. CDR1 and CDR2 from the germline V gene are MNHNS and SASEGT. CDR3 residues: CASKRDSNTGELFF. Here the CDR3 DNA reads TGTGCCAGCAAGAGGGACTCGAACACCGGGGAGCTGTTTTTT.

This clonotype has ten or more counts. V usage is TRBV9 and J usage is TRBJ2-1; 9 nucleotides agree with TRBD1. Germline CDR1 and CDR2: SGDLS and YYNGEE. Trimming cost V 2 bases and J 10 bases; bases outside gene matches: 10. CDR3 length: 15 residues. CDR3 sequence: CASSVSGTGIDEQFF. The CDR3 DNA sequence: TGTGCCAGCAGCGTCTCCGGGACAGGGATTGACGAGCAGTTCTTC.